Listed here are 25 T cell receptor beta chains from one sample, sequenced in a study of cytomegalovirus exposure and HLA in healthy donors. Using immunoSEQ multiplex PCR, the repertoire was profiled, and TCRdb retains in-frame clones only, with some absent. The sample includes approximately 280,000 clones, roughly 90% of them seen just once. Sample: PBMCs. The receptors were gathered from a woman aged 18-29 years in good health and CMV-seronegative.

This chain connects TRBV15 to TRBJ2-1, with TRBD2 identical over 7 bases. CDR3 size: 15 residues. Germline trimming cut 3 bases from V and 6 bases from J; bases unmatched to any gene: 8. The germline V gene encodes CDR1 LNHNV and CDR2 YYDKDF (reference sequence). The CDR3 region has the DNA TGTGCCACCAGCAGGCTAGCGGTCGGACCCAATGAGCAGTTCTTC. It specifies CATSRLAVGPNEQFF. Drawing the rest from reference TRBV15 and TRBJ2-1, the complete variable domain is DAMVIQNPRYQVTQFGKPVTLSCSQTLNHNVMYWYQQKSSQAPKLLFHYYDKDFNNEADTPDNFQSRRPNTSFCFLDIRSPGLGDTAMYLCATSRLAVGPNEQFFGPGTRLTVL.

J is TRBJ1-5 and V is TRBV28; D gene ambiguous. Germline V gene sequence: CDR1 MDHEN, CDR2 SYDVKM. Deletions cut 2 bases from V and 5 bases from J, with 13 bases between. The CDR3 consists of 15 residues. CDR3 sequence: CASSLPTVGHQPQHF. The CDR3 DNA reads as TGTGCCAGCAGTTTACCGACTGTCGGTCATCAGCCCCAGCATTTT.

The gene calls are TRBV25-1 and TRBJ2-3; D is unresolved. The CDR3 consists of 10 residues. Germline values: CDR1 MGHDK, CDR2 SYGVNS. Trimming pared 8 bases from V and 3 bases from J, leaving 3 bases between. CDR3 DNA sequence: TGTGCCAGCGAGACAGATACGCAGTATTTT. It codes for CASETDTQYF.

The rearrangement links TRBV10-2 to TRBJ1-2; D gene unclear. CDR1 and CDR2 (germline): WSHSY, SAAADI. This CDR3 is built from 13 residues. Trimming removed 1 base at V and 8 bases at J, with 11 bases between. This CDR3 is CASSEFVWLGYTF. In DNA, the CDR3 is TGCGCCAGCAGTGAGTTTGTGTGGCTCGGCTACACCTTC.

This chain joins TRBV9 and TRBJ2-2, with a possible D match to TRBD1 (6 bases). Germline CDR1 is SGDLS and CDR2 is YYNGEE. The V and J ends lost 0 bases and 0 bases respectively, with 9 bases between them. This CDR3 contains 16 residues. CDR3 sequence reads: CASSVGRQANTGELFF. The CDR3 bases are TGTGCCAGCAGCGTAGGTCGACAGGCGAACACCGGGGAGCTGTTTTTT.

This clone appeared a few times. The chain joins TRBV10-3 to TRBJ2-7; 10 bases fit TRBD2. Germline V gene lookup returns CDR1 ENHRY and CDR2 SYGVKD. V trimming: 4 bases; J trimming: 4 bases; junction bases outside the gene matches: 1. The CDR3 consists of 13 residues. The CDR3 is CAISGAGGYEQYF. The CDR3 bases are TGTGCCATCAGTGGAGCGGGAGGGTACGAGCAGTACTTC.

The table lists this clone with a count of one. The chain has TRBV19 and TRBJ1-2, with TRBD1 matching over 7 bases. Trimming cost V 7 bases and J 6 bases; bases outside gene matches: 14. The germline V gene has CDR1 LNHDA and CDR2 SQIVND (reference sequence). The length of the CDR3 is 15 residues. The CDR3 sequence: CASTDEGQRVNGYTF. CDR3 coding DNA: TGTGCCAGTACCGATGAGGGACAGAGGGTAAATGGCTACACCTTC.

CDR3 loop: CASSLWTGGVNEQFF. CDR3 in DNA: TGTGCCAGCAGTTTATGGACAGGGGGTGTTAATGAGCAGTTCTTC. This chain connects TRBV28 to TRBJ2-1; 9 nucleotides match TRBD1. Trimming cost V 0 bases and J 7 bases; bases outside gene matches: 4. From germline, CDR1 is MDHEN and CDR2 SYDVKM. The length of the CDR3 is 15 residues. The entire variable domain, with the rest obtained from reference TRBV28 and TRBJ2-1, is as follows: DVKVTQSSRYLVKRTGEKVFLECVQDMDHENMFWYRQDPGLGLRLIYFSYDVKMKEKGDIPEGYSVSREKKERFSLILESASTNQTSMYLCASSLWTGGVNEQFFGPGTRLTVL.

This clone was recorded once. CDR3 in amino acids: CASSTKNIQYF. In DNA, the CDR3 is TGTGCCAGCAGCACTAAAAACATTCAGTACTTC. V is TRBV7-2 and J is TRBJ2-4; no clear D gene. From germline, CDR1 is SGHTA and CDR2 FQGNSA. Trimming removed 5 bases from V and 4 bases from J, with 3 bases in between. The CDR3 contains 11 residues.

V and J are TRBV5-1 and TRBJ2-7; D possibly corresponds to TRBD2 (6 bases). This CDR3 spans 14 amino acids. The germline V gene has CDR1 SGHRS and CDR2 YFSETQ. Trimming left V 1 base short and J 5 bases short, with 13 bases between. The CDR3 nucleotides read TGCGCCAGCAGCTTGCATGCGGGAAACGACGAGCAGTACTTC. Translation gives CASSLHAGNDEQYF. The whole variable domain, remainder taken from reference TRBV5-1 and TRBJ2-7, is KAGVTQTPRYLIKTRGQQVTLSCSPISGHRSVSWYQQTPGQGLQFLFEYFSETQRNKGNFPGRFSGRQFSNSRSEMNVSTLELGDSALYLCASSLHAGNDEQYFGPGTRLTVT.

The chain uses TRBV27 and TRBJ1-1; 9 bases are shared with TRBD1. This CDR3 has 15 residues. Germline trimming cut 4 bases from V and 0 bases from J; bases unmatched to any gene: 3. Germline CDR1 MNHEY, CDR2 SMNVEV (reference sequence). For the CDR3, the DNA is TGTGCCAGCAGTTCCGGGACAGGGTTGAACACTGAAGCTTTCTTT. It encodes CASSSGTGLNTEAFF.

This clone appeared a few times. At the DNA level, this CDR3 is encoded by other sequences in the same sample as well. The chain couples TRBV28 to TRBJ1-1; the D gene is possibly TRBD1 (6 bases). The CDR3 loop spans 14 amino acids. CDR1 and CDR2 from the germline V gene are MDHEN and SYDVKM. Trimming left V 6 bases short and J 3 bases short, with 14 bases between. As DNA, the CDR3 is TGTGCCAGCAGCAGTACAGGGTCTGACACTGAAGCTTTCTTT. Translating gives CASSSTGSDTEAFF.

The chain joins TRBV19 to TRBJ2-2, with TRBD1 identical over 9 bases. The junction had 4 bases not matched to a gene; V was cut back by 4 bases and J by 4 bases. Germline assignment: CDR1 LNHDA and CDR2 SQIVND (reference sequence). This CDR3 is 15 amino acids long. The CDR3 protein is CASSTTGGATGELFF. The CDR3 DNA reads TGTGCCAGTAGTACTACAGGGGGCGCCACCGGGGAGCTGTTTTTT.

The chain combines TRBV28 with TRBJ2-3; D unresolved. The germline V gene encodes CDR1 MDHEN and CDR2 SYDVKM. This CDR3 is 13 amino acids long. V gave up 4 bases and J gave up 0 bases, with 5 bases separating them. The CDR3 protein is CASSWQSTDTQYF. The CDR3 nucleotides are TGTGCCAGCAGTTGGCAGAGCACAGATACGCAGTATTTT.

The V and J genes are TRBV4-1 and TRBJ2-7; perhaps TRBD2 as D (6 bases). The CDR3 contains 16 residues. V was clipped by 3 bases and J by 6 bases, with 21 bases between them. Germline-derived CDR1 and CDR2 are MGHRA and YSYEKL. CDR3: CASSQPVADTVGEQYF. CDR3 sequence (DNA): TGCGCCAGCAGCCAGCCGGTAGCGGACACGGTAGGCGAGCAGTACTTC.

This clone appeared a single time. CDR3 sequence: CASSQEGRARDEQYF. The CDR3 nucleotides read TGCGCCAGCAGCCAAGAGGGCCGGGCCAGGGACGAGCAGTACTTC. This sequence joins TRBV4-1 and TRBJ2-7; the D gene is possibly TRBD1 (5 bases). Per germline, CDR1 MGHRA and CDR2 YSYEKL. The CDR3 is made up of 15 amino acids. The V end was cut by 0 bases, the J end by 5 bases, with 14 bases between.

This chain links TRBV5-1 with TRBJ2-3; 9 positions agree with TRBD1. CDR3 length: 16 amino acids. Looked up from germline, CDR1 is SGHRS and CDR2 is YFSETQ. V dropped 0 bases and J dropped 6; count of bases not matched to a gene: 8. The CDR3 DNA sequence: TGCGCCAGCAGCTTGGCGGGGGACAGGGCAACCGATACGCAGTATTTT. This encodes CASSLAGDRATDTQYF.

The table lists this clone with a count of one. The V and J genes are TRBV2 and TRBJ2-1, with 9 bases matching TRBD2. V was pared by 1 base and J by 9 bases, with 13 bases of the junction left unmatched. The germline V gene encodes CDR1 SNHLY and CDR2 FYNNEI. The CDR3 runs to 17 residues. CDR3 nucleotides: TGTGCCAGCAGTGAAGTTGCGACTAGCGGACCTTTCGGTGAGCAGTTCTTC. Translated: CASSEVATSGPFGEQFF.

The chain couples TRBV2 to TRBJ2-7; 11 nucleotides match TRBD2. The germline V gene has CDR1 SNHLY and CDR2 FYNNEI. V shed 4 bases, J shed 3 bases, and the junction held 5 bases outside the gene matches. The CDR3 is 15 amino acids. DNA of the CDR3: TGTGCCAGCAGTGCCGAGACTAGCGGGGTCTACGAGCAGTACTTC. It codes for CASSAETSGVYEQYF.

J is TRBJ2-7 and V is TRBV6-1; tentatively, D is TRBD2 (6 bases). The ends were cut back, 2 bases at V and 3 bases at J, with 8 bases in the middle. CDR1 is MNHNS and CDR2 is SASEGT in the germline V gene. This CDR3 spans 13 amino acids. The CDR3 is CASSEWGDYEQYF. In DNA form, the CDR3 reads TGTGCCAGCAGTGAATGGGGGGACTACGAGCAGTACTTC.

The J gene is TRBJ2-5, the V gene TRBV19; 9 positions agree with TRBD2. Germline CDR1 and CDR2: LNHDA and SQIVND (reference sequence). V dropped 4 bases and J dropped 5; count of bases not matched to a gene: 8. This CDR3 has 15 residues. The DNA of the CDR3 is TGTGCCAGTAGTACGCGCCATAGCGGGAGTGAGACCCAGTACTTC. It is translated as CASSTRHSGSETQYF. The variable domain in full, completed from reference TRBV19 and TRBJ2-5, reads DGGITQSPKYLFRKEGQNVTLSCEQNLNHDAMYWYRQDPGQGLRLIYYSQIVNDFQKGDIAEGYSVSREKKESFPLTVTSAQKNPTAFYLCASSTRHSGSETQYFGPGTRLLVL.

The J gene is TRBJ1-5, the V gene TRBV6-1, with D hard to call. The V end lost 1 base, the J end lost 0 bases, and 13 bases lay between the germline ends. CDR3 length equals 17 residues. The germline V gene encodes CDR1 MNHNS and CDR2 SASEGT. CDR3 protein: CASSEELNFYSNQPQHF. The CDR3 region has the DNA TGTGCCAGCAGTGAAGAGTTAAACTTTTATAGCAATCAGCCCCAGCATTTT.

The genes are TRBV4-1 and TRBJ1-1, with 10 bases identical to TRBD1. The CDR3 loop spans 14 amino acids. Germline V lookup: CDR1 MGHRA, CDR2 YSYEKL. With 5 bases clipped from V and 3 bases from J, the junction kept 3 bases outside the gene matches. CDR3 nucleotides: TGCGCCAGCAGCAAGGACAGGGGGGACACTGAAGCTTTCTTT. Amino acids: CASSKDRGDTEAFF.

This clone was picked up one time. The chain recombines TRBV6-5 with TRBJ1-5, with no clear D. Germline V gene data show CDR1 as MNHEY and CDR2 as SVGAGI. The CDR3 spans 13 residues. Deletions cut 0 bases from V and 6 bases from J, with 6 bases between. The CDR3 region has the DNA TGTGCCAGCAGTTACTCGAGAGGTCAGCCCCAGCATTTT. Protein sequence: CASSYSRGQPQHF.

The CDR3 protein is CASSVQGAREKLFF. CDR3 in DNA: TGTGCCAGCAGTGTACAGGGGGCAAGAGAAAAACTGTTTTTT. The genes are TRBV6-1 and TRBJ1-4; 9 bases agree with TRBD1. This CDR3 has 14 residues. V lost 4 bases, J lost 8 bases, and 5 bases stayed unmatched. The germline gives CDR1 MNHNS, CDR2 SASEGT.